This T cell receptor (beta chain) was identified during a study of shared T cell receptors in the human thymus. V gave up 1 base and J gave up 1 base, with 10 bases separating them. The CDR3 covers 15 residues. The germline V gene has CDR1 LNHNV and CDR2 YYDKDF (reference sequence). Libraries were prepared by immunoSEQ multiplex PCR; TCRdb keeps only in-frame clonotypes and omits some of them. In the table there are 700,000 to 750,000 clones, 70% to 90% of which are singletons. This same sample was also taken into another study, of human thymus T cells. That source notes: Donors consisted of healthy Finnish infants (having corrective surgery for congenital heart defects). The authors found apparently biased V and J gene usage in thymic and blood repertoires.

The chain carries TRBV15 and TRBJ1-1; D not certain. The sample was thymocytes. This sequence originates from a girl in the first two years of life with a congenital heart defect. DNA for the CDR3: TGTGCCACCAGCAGAGGGGAGGGAGGGAACACTGAAGCTTTCTTT. Residues: CATSRGEGGNTEAFF.